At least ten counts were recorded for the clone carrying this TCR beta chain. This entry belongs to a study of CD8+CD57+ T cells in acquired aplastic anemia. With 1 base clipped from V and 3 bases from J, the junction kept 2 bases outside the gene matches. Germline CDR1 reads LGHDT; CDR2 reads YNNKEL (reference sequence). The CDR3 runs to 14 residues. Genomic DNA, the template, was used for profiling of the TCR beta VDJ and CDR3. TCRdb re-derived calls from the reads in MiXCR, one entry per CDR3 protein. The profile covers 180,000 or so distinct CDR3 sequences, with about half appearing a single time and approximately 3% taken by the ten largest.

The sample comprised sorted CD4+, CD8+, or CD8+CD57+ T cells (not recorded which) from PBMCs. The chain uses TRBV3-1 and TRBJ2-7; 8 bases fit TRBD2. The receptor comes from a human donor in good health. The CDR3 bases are TGTGCCAGCAGCCAAGCTGGGACTAGCTACGAGCAGTACTTC. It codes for CASSQAGTSYEQYF.